This T cell receptor beta chain was captured by sequencing in a study of CD8+ T cells in alopecia areata. This clone rates as medium-sized. Its antigen remains unidentified. Following RNA extraction, reverse transcription yielded cDNA that acted as the sequencing template. Here immunoSEQ multiplex PCR was the method, and the copy in TCRdb shows in-frame clones only, minus some. The repertoire has 140,000 or so clones, approximately 56% of them found once; the top ten carry around 34%. A FACSAria was used to sort CD4+ and CD8+ T cells. These cells came from PBMCs. Findings and caveats of the study: Higher clonality and more expanded CD8+ clones appeared in lesional than normal scalp. The study also sequences resident alphabeta T cells of normal skin in scalp samples. Patients displayed less clarity in TCR sharing than mice, a finding possibly related to HLA.

The CDR3 loop spans 11 amino acids. V was trimmed by 4 bases and J by 5 bases, leaving 4 bases between them. Germline V gene data show CDR1 as SGHRS and CDR2 as YFSETQ. Sequenced input: CD8+ T cells sorted from blood. The chain joins TRBV5-1 to TRBJ2-1; D remains ambiguous. The receptor comes from a human donor in good health. This CDR3 reads CASSANNEQFF. CDR3 bases: TGCGCCAGCAGCGCGAACAATGAGCAGTTCTTC.